The 16 T cell receptor beta chains below were found in one sample sequenced in a study of T cell responses to AZD1222 COVID-19 vaccine. The table came from immunoSEQ multiplex PCR; TCRdb's copy has only in-frame clones and leaves some out. The table lists 140,000 to 150,000 clones, around 93% of them singletons. The sequenced sample was peripheral blood, obtained 28 days after the second AZD1222 dose. The origin of the receptors is an adult who received the AZD1222 COVID-19 vaccine.

The chain combines TRBV6-5 with TRBJ1-2; possible D gene TRBD1, 5 bases. The germline V gene encodes CDR1 MNHEY and CDR2 SVGAGI. V was cut by 4 bases and J by 2 bases, with 14 bases left in between. This CDR3 contains 15 residues. This CDR3 is CASSSTGTGNYGYTF. The CDR3 nucleotides are TGTGCCAGCAGTTCTACGGGGACGGGCAACTATGGCTACACCTTC.

The rearrangement links TRBV4-2 to TRBJ1-3; 7 bases agree with TRBD1. The J segment lost 4 bases and the V segment lost 0 bases, leaving 3 bases of the junction unmatched. The length of the CDR3 is 15 residues. Germline V gives CDR1 LGHNA, CDR2 YNFKEQ. CDR3 DNA: TGTGCCAGCAGCCAAGAACCGGGACAGGGAAACACCATATATTTT. Translating gives CASSQEPGQGNTIYF.

The rearrangement joins TRBV11-3 to TRBJ2-2; the match to TRBD1 covers 8 bases. The CDR3 has 15 residues. Germline assignment: CDR1 SGHNT and CDR2 YENEEA. Losses at the gene ends were 1 base for V and 3 bases for J; bases not matched to a gene: 1. The CDR3 region has the DNA TGTGCCAGCAGCTTAGGGACAGGGTACACCGGGGAGCTGTTTTTT. Protein sequence: CASSLGTGYTGELFF.

Only one count was recorded for this clone. J is TRBJ1-2 and V is TRBV28; D unclear. Germline CDR1 and CDR2: MDHEN and SYDVKM. CDR3 size: 12 residues. V gave up 4 bases and J gave up 8 bases, with 11 bases separating them. CDR3 sequence: CASSSPSPGYTF. The CDR3 coding sequence is TGTGCCAGCAGTTCCCCATCCCCAGGCTACACCTTC.

This rearrangement joins TRBV3-1 (or the pseudogene TRBV3-2) to TRBJ1-2; D is unresolved. V gave up 6 bases and J gave up 4 bases, with 12 bases separating them. CDR3 size: 13 residues. Germline V CDR1 and CDR2: LGHDT, YNNKEL (reference sequence). The CDR3: CASSPGIIYGYTF. The CDR3 DNA reads TGTGCCAGCAGTCCAGGAATAATCTATGGCTACACCTTC.

The rearrangement uses TRBV28 and TRBJ1-5, with 9 bases aligning to TRBD1. Germline lookup yields CDR1 MDHEN and CDR2 SYDVKM. The CDR3 runs 14 residues. Trimming cost V 4 bases and J 7 bases; bases outside gene matches: 5. CDR3 sequence: CASSWGQGDQPQHF. The CDR3 nucleotides read TGTGCCAGCAGTTGGGGACAGGGTGACCAGCCCCAGCATTTT.

Of note for this clone: Other nucleotide sequences from this sample produce the same CDR3. The chain carries TRBV27 and TRBJ2-3, with TRBD2 matching over 8 bases. The J segment lost 1 base and the V segment lost 6 bases, leaving 0 bases of the junction unmatched. Germline CDR1 reads MNHEY; CDR2 reads SMNVEV (reference sequence). The CDR3 consists of 13 residues. CDR3: CASRLAGTDTQYF. The CDR3, as DNA: TGTGCCAGCAGACTAGCGGGCACAGATACGCAGTATTTT.

The CDR3 DNA is TGTGCCTGGAGAAGAGCGGGAAGTCCCACCGGGGAGCTGTTTTTT. Its translation is CAWRRAGSPTGELFF. The chain recombines TRBV30 with TRBJ2-2; 7 nucleotides match TRBD2. Trimming cost V 3 bases and J 4 bases; bases outside gene matches: 8. The CDR3 has 15 amino acids. CDR1 GTSNPN and CDR2 SVGIG come from the germline V gene (reference sequence).

A note on this clone: The junction departs from germline at one end; a sequencing error may be responsible. This chain connects TRBV12-3 or TRBV12-4 to TRBJ2-1, with D perhaps matching TRBD2 (6 bases). This CDR3 region has 13 residues. CDR3 amino acids: CASNLGGTVEQFF. The CDR3 DNA reads as TGTGCCAGCAATTTAGGCGGGACGGTTGAGCAGTTCTTC.

The chain employs TRBV28 and TRBJ1-4; D gene unclear. This CDR3 region has 14 residues. Germline CDR1 reads MDHEN; CDR2 reads SYDVKM. V was clipped by 5 bases and J by 2 bases, with 9 bases between them. In DNA form, the CDR3 reads TGTGCCAGCAGTGTACCGGGGACTAATGAAAAACTGTTTTTT. It codes for CASSVPGTNEKLFF.

The sample holds one count of this clone. The chain has TRBV11-2 and TRBJ1-2, with 7 bases aligning to TRBD1. The germline V gene encodes CDR1 SGHAT and CDR2 FQNNGV. V was clipped by 0 bases and J by 2 bases; unmatched bases: 0. CDR3 length equals 14 residues. The CDR3 DNA reads TGTGCCAGCAGCTTAGAGGACAGGAACTATGGCTACACCTTC. Residues: CASSLEDRNYGYTF.

The V call is TRBV19, the J call TRBJ1-5, with 7 bases matching TRBD1. After removal of 5 bases from V and 3 bases from J, the junction contained 7 bases not matched to a gene. CDR3 length: 15 amino acids. The germline V gene has CDR1 LNHDA and CDR2 SQIVND (reference sequence). The CDR3 here is CASSSYRGFNQPQHF. The DNA for the CDR3 is TGTGCCAGTAGTTCCTACAGGGGTTTCAATCAGCCCCAGCATTTT.

This chain uses TRBV20-1 with TRBJ2-3; D gene unclear. CDR1 is DFQATT and CDR2 is SNEGSKA in the germline V gene (reference sequence). The CDR3 contains 11 residues. The CDR3 bases are TGCAGGACTTTCGGTGAGAATACGCAGTATTTT. Translating it yields CRTFGENTQYF.

The J gene is TRBJ2-5, the V gene TRBV2, with D perhaps matching TRBD1 (5 bases). CDR3 size: 14 residues. Germline-derived CDR1 and CDR2 are SNHLY and FYNNEI. V was clipped by 3 bases and J by 4 bases, with 12 bases between them. The DNA for the CDR3 is TGTGCCAGCAGTGACAGGGCCATGGGAGAGACCCAGTACTTC. The encoded protein is CASSDRAMGETQYF.

This rearrangement joins TRBV7-8 to TRBJ2-1; tentatively, D is TRBD2 (5 bases). This CDR3 comprises 13 residues. The V gene lost 2 bases and the J gene lost 5 bases, with 7 bases spanning the gap. The V gene's germline CDR1 is SGHVS and CDR2 FQNEAQ. The CDR3, as DNA: TGTGCCAGCAGCTTATCGGGGAACAATGAGCAGTTCTTC. This codes for CASSLSGNNEQFF.

The chain carries TRBV9 and TRBJ1-6; 9 nucleotides match TRBD1. The CDR3 runs 17 residues. Germline values: CDR1 SGDLS, CDR2 YYNGEE. With 3 bases clipped from V and 10 bases from J, the junction kept 14 bases outside the gene matches. The CDR3 here is CASSEGLQGATVSPLHF. DNA of the CDR3: TGTGCCAGCAGCGAGGGACTACAGGGGGCCACCGTCTCACCCCTCCACTTT.